These 21 T cell receptor beta chains share one sample of origin, sequenced in a study of CD8 T cells in Susac syndrome (dated by TCRdb to the late 2010s). The protocol used for the library was the immunoSEQ multiplex PCR assay. RNA was extracted using the RNeasy kit, and roughly 0.45 to 1 ug of the RNA was reverse transcribed with random hexamers. The public sequencing data were trimmed at Q25 with fastp and processed into clonotypes with MiXCR by TCRdb, which kept only in-frame beta chains. A single entry per CDR3 protein holds the most common genes and DNA from its merged rows. The sample table shows around 170,000 distinct CDR3 sequences, and roughly 95% are seen once. The leading ten clones occupy approximately 0.1% of the sample. Sequencing was performed on CD4+ T cells from PBMCs. All receptors come from a human donor with Susac syndrome.

DNA for the CDR3: TGTGCCAGCAGCTTAGCCGACGGCTCCTACGAGCAGTACTTC. Translated: CASSLADGSYEQYF. The chain has TRBV7-8 and TRBJ2-7; D gene unclear. Germline CDR1 SGHVS, CDR2 FQNEAQ. The CDR3 has 14 amino acids. The ends were cut back, 0 bases at V and 0 bases at J, with 6 bases in the middle.

The V call is TRBV6-2 or TRBV6-3, the J call TRBJ2-7; D could derive from TRBD1 or TRBD2 (5 bases each). Deletions cut 7 bases from V and 6 bases from J, with 16 bases between. The germline V gene encodes CDR1 MNHEY and CDR2 SVGEGT. There are 13 residues in the CDR3. The CDR3 spells CASTMGRTGEQYF. In DNA, the CDR3 is TGTGCCAGCACCATGGGACGTACGGGCGAGCAGTACTTC.

This chain connects TRBV4-2 to TRBJ2-5; D remains unclear. Trimming stripped 2 bases from V and 4 bases from J, with 8 bases between. This CDR3 is built from 13 residues. Germline lookup yields CDR1 LGHNA and CDR2 YNFKEQ. CDR3 loop: CASSQNLLETQYF. In DNA form, the CDR3 reads TGTGCCAGCAGCCAAAATCTTTTAGAGACCCAGTACTTC.

Only one count was recorded for this clonotype. The CDR3 loop is CASSQRSAGLNQPQHF. The CDR3 nucleotides are TGCGCCAGCAGCCAAAGATCCGCAGGTTTGAATCAGCCCCAGCATTTT. J is TRBJ1-5 and V is TRBV4-1; D remains ambiguous. CDR1 and CDR2 from the germline V gene are MGHRA and YSYEKL. The CDR3 has 16 residues. The germline V and J ends were trimmed by 2 bases and 4 bases, with 15 bases remaining between them.

On this clonotype: At one boundary the junction diverges from the germline segment, which might be a read error. The chain is built from TRBV30 and TRBJ2-1, with 7 bases identical to TRBD1. Per germline, CDR1 GTSNPN and CDR2 SVGIG (reference sequence). The CDR3 loop spans 11 amino acids. The CDR3 coding sequence is TGTGCCTGGAGTTCCCTGGACAGGACGGCTTTC. Protein sequence: CAWSSLDRTAF.

The chain couples TRBV20-1 to TRBJ1-3, with unresolved D. Germline loops: CDR1 DFQATT, CDR2 SNEGSKA (reference sequence). V gave up 1 base and J gave up 0 bases, with 7 bases separating them. The CDR3 runs to 14 residues. The CDR3 DNA reads TGCAGTGCTAGAGGCAGGATCTCTGGAAACACCATATATTTT. Its protein product is CSARGRISGNTIYF.

The chain is built from TRBV18 and TRBJ1-2, with TRBD1 as a possible D gene (6 bases). CDR3 length equals 13 residues. Germline loops: CDR1 KGHSH, CDR2 LQKENI. Trimming took 6 bases from V and 6 from J, leaving 14 bases between them. The CDR3 region has the DNA TGTGCCAGCTCTCCGGACAGTAGTAATGGCTACACCTTC. Its protein product is CASSPDSSNGYTF. Looking up the rest from reference TRBV18 and TRBJ1-2 gives the full variable domain: NAGVMQNPRHLVRRRGQEARLRCSPMKGHSHVYWYRQLPEEGLKFMVYLQKENIIDESGMPKERFSAEFPKEGPSILRIQQVVRGDSAAYFCASSPDSSNGYTFGSGTRLTVV.

This clonotype was counted between two and nine times. The chain joins TRBV6-5 to TRBJ2-2; D remains ambiguous. The CDR3 covers 14 residues. In germline, CDR1 is MNHEY, CDR2 SVGAGI. The V gene lost 0 bases and the J gene lost 3 bases, with 5 bases spanning the gap. This chain's CDR3 is CASSYSRDTGELFF. CDR3 nucleotide sequence: TGTGCCAGCAGTTACTCTCGGGACACCGGGGAGCTGTTTTTT.

This chain joins TRBV2 and TRBJ2-1; 10 nucleotides match TRBD1. Trimming removed 3 bases from V and 5 bases from J; junction bases left unmatched: 4. The CDR3 consists of 15 residues. The germline CDR1 and CDR2 sequences are SNHLY and FYNNEI. CDR3 in DNA: TGTGCCAGCAGTGAGAGGGACAGGGGAAACAATGAGCAGTTCTTC. Translating it yields CASSERDRGNNEQFF.

The chain couples TRBV9 to TRBJ1-1; TRBD1 agrees at 8 bases. V lost 4 bases and J lost 1; bases outside the gene matches: 6. The CDR3 length is 15 residues. Germline CDR1 and CDR2: SGDLS and YYNGEE. CDR3 sequence: CASSLGQGRNTEAFF. In DNA, the CDR3 is TGTGCCAGCAGCCTCGGACAGGGCAGGAACACTGAAGCTTTCTTT.

This clonotype was seen once. The chain has TRBV5-6 and TRBJ2-5; 7 bases agree with TRBD1. Germline V gives CDR1 SGHDT, CDR2 YYEEEE. V lost 2 bases to trimming and J lost 2 bases; unmatched junction nucleotides: 6. CDR3 size: 15 residues. CDR3 sequence: CASSFVPGQQETQYF. The CDR3 bases are TGTGCCAGCAGCTTCGTCCCGGGACAGCAAGAGACCCAGTACTTC. Full variable domain (outside the CDR3, taken from reference TRBV5-6 and TRBJ2-5): DAGVTQSPTHLIKTRGQQVTLRCSPKSGHDTVSWYQQALGQGPQFIFQYYEEEERQRGNFPDRFSGHQFPNYSSELNVNALLLGDSALYLCASSFVPGQQETQYFGPGTRLLVL.

The J gene is TRBJ2-1, the V gene TRBV12-5, with TRBD2 as a possible D gene (6 bases). The length of the CDR3 is 15 residues. Per the germline V gene, CDR1 is LGHNT and CDR2 is FRNRAP. V was cut by 3 bases and J by 6 bases, with 15 bases left in between. In nucleotides, the CDR3 is TGTGCTAGTGGTTTTCGGGGCGGGGTCGGCAATGAGCAGTTCTTC. Translation gives CASGFRGGVGNEQFF. The full variable domain, rest sourced from reference TRBV12-5 and TRBJ2-1, is DARVTQTPRHKVTEMGQEVTMRCQPILGHNTVFWYRQTMMQGLELLAYFRNRAPLDDSGMPKDRFSAEMPDATLATLKIQPSEPRDSAVYFCASGFRGGVGNEQFFGPGTRLTVL.

The rearrangement uses TRBV9 and TRBJ1-2; TRBD1 is a possible D gene (5 bases). The CDR3 extends over 13 amino acids. From germline, CDR1 is SGDLS and CDR2 YYNGEE. V lost 5 bases, J lost 3 bases, and 11 bases lay in between. The CDR3 here is CASRRDVDYGYTF. As DNA, the CDR3 is TGTGCCAGCAGAAGGGACGTCGACTATGGCTACACCTTC.

The chain joins TRBV30 to TRBJ2-5, with D maybe TRBD2 (5 bases). From germline, CDR1 is GTSNPN and CDR2 SVGIG (reference sequence). The CDR3 spans 11 residues. The ends were cut back, 7 bases at V and 4 bases at J, with 10 bases in the middle. In DNA form, the CDR3 reads TGTGCCTACGGGGTCGGAGAGACCCAGTACTTC. Translation gives CAYGVGETQYF.

V is TRBV3-1 and J is TRBJ2-2; 13 bases are shared with TRBD2. Germline CDR1 is LGHDT and CDR2 is YNNKEL (reference sequence). V was pared by 1 base and J by 6 bases, with 11 bases of the junction left unmatched. The CDR3 totals 19 residues. CDR3 bases: TGTGCCAGCAGCCAAGTCGGACTAGCGGGGGCCGTGGGGTCCGGGGAGCTGTTTTTT. Amino acid sequence: CASSQVGLAGAVGSGELFF.

This chain connects TRBV15 to TRBJ1-3, with TRBD1 as a possible D gene (6 bases). CDR1 and CDR2 from the germline V gene are LNHNV and YYDKDF (reference sequence). Trimming pared 0 bases from V and 2 bases from J, leaving 11 bases between. This CDR3 is 16 amino acids long. CDR3 loop: CATSRDAGAPGNTIYF. In nucleotides, the CDR3 is TGTGCCACCAGCAGAGATGCGGGGGCCCCTGGAAACACCATATATTTT.

V usage is TRBV28 and J usage is TRBJ1-5; D is ambiguous. The length of the CDR3 is 15 residues. Trimming took off 2 bases at V and 0 bases at J, with 8 bases between the two ends. Germline V CDR1 and CDR2: MDHEN, SYDVKM. The CDR3 loop reads CASSLTAPSNQPQHF. In DNA form, the CDR3 reads TGTGCCAGCAGTTTAACTGCACCTAGCAATCAGCCCCAGCATTTT.

The V call is TRBV5-1, the J call TRBJ2-1; 14 positions match TRBD2. The CDR3 is 16 residues long. Per the germline V gene, CDR1 is SGHRS and CDR2 is YFSETQ. V shed 3 bases and J 9 bases; nucleotides not matched to a gene: 8. The CDR3 reads CASSSLTSGGASEQFF. DNA for the CDR3: TGCGCCAGCAGCTCGCTGACTAGCGGGGGGGCCAGTGAGCAGTTCTTC.

The chain is built from TRBV9 and TRBJ1-2; no firm D call. Trimming stripped 4 bases from V and 9 bases from J, with 13 bases between. CDR1 and CDR2 (germline): SGDLS, YYNGEE. CDR3 length equals 12 residues. CDR3 nucleotide sequence: TGTGCCAGCAGCCCTACCACAGAAAGCTACACCTTC. Its protein product is CASSPTTESYTF.

The chain employs TRBV20-1 and TRBJ2-7, with 12 bases lining up with TRBD2. Trimming removed 7 bases from V and 4 bases from J; junction bases left unmatched: 8. CDR3 length: 14 residues. Germline V gene lookup returns CDR1 DFQATT and CDR2 SNEGSKA (reference sequence). The CDR3 protein is CSVHAGTSGYEQYF. The CDR3 nucleotides are TGCAGTGTCCACGCCGGGACTAGCGGGTACGAGCAGTACTTC.

Of note for this clonotype: An end of the junction does not agree with germline; a read error may underlie this. The chain links TRBV20-1 to TRBJ1-5, with D possibly TRBD1 on 6 matching bases. Germline-derived CDR1 and CDR2 are DFQATT and SNEGSKA (reference sequence). CDR3 length: 19 residues. CDR3 DNA sequence: TGCAGTGCCAGAGATGGGGGGGCACCGGGGCCCTATAGCAATCAGCCCCAGCATTTT. This encodes CSARDGGAPGPYSNQPQHF.